The 6 T cell receptor beta chains below were found in one sample sequenced in a study of metastatic and nonmetastatic thyroid tumors (dated by TCRdb to 2019 to 2021). Libraries were prepared through PCR. TCRdb lists the instrument as Illumina HiSeq 4000. Clones were called with MiXCR by TCRdb after fastp trimmed the public reads at Q25, and only in-frame beta chains were retained. The sample table records about 21,000 clones; 15% to 20% of these occur just once. 20% to 25% of the sample is taken by the ten largest. No patient had received any treatment before thyroid surgery. Sequences were obtained from blood. These TCRs come from a male donor with papillary thyroid cancer or a benign thyroid nodule (not recorded which). Some clones in this sample may be carry-over from other donors' samples.

In its sample, this clone was seen a few times. An end of the junction differs from the germline gene, which may be a read error. The chain uses TRBV6-1 and TRBJ1-2, with unresolved D. Germline V gene data show CDR1 as MNHNS and CDR2 as SASEGT. The CDR3 has 15 residues. The chain's CDR3 is CASIEVKGTNYVYTF. DNA for the CDR3: TGTGCCAGCATTGAAGTAAAGGGCACTAACTATGTCTACACCTTC.

On this clone: Germline and junction disagree at one end, which may indicate a read error. The chain joins TRBV5-1 to TRBJ1-2; no definite D call. Germline-derived CDR1 and CDR2 are SGHRS and YFSETQ. The CDR3 has 15 amino acids. The CDR3 region has the DNA TGCGCCAGCAAATCCCCGAGCGGGCGGATGAGTGGCTACGCCTTC. Its translation: CASKSPSGRMSGYAF.

The chain joins TRBV27 to TRBJ2-7; 10 bases are shared with TRBD2. The CDR3 totals 15 residues. Trimming took 6 bases from V and 2 from J; bases not matched to a gene: 7. Germline V CDR1 and CDR2: MNHEY, SMNVEV (reference sequence). The CDR3 loop is CASSLTSGITYEQYF. CDR3 bases: TGTGCCAGCAGCCTCACTAGCGGGATTACCTACGAGCAGTACTTC.

This clone was recorded once. This sequence joins TRBV11-1 and TRBJ1-2; tentative D call: TRBD1 (5 bases). V lost 1 base, J lost 3 bases, and 15 bases lay in between. Germline V gene sequence: CDR1 SGHAT, CDR2 FQDESV (reference sequence). The CDR3 loop spans 16 amino acids. CDR3 amino acids: CASSLVDGGVYYGYTF. Written as DNA, the CDR3 is TGTGCCAGCAGCTTAGTAGACGGGGGTGTTTACTATGGCTACACCTTC.

This clone is judged medium-sized. The V and J genes are TRBV28 and TRBJ2-7; 13 bases line up with TRBD2. J gave up 6 bases and V 10 bases, and 9 bases lay outside the gene matches. In germline, CDR1 is MDHEN, CDR2 SYDVKM. CDR3 size: 14 residues. The CDR3 coding sequence is TGTGCCACGCAGGGACTAGCGGGAACCGTCGAGCAGTACTTC. This sequence encodes CATQGLAGTVEQYF.

This clone was detected many times. In the same sample, other DNA sequences code for this CDR3. This rearrangement joins TRBV5-6 to TRBJ1-6; tentative D call: TRBD1 (5 bases). This CDR3 spans 14 amino acids. Germline CDR1 is SGHDT and CDR2 is YYEEEE. Trimming left V 5 bases short and J 3 bases short, with 9 bases between. CDR3 sequence reads: CASRGRLYNSPLHF. In DNA form, the CDR3 reads TGTGCCAGCAGGGGACGGCTCTATAATTCACCCCTCCACTTT.